The 25 T cell receptor beta chains reported below all come from one sample, sequenced in a study of spatial heterogeneity in lung cancer. As for time point: blood at routine non-recurrence follow-up after resection. From the 5' RACE reads, TCRdb called clonotypes with MiXCR, one entry per CDR3 protein. Of about 120,000 distinct CDR3 sequences listed, 10% to 14% are singletons. The sample consisted of PBMCs, taken at follow-up. These receptors originate from a female donor with early-stage non-small cell lung cancer.

This clonotype has ten or more counts. The gene calls are TRBV18 and TRBJ2-7; the D is unclear. CDR3 length: 12 residues. V was shortened by 3 bases and J by 7 bases, with 10 bases between the two germline ends. Germline V gives CDR1 KGHSH, CDR2 LQKENI. Written as DNA, the CDR3 is TGTGCCAGCTCACCGAGCGTGGGTGAGCAGTACGTC. It translates to CASSPSVGEQYV.

The chain joins TRBV5-1 to TRBJ2-5, with D perhaps assigned TRBD1 or TRBD2 (5 bases each). Trimming removed 4 bases from V and 1 base from J, with 17 bases in between. The germline V gene encodes CDR1 SGHRS and CDR2 YFSETQ. The CDR3 is 16 amino acids. The CDR3 region is CASSPGTLGGQETQYF. The CDR3 nucleotides are TGCGCCAGCAGCCCCGGGACCCTTGGGGGCCAAGAGACCCAGTACTTC.

The gene calls are TRBV29-1 and TRBJ1-1, with a tentative D call TRBD1 (5 bases). The CDR3 consists of 14 residues. Per germline, CDR1 SQVTM and CDR2 ANQGSEA. V lost 5 bases to trimming and J lost 4 bases, with 17 bases between them. CDR3 sequence (DNA): TGCAGCGTTTTGGCACAGGCTCCGGCCACTGAAGCTTTCTTT. Protein sequence: CSVLAQAPATEAFF.

This sequence joins TRBV6-2 or TRBV6-3 and TRBJ2-7, with D tentatively TRBD1 (6 bases). This CDR3 contains 16 residues. V lost 5 bases, J lost 4 bases, and 21 bases lay in between. The V gene's germline CDR1 is MNHEY and CDR2 SVGEGT. The CDR3 protein is CASSTGIRTGVYEQYV. The CDR3 DNA reads TGTGCCAGCAGTACAGGGATTAGGACCGGCGTATACGAGCAGTACGTC.

This clonotype was observed at least ten times. The chain combines TRBV7-3 with TRBJ2-7; the match to TRBD1 covers 7 bases. V lost 2 bases, J lost 0 bases, and 7 bases stayed unmatched. This CDR3 has 16 residues. Germline CDR1 is SGHTA and CDR2 is FQGTGA. The CDR3 nucleotides are TGTGCCAGCAGCTTATCTGGGACAGCCAGCTCCTACGAGCAGTACTTC. Its protein is CASSLSGTASSYEQYF.

This clonotype occurred a few times. CDR3: CASSLASGRTDTQYF. The DNA for the CDR3 is TGTGCCAGCAGCTTAGCTAGCGGACGAACAGATACGCAGTATTTT. This chain connects TRBV7-2 to TRBJ2-3; perhaps TRBD2 as D (6 bases). The CDR3 loop spans 15 amino acids. CDR1 is SGHTA and CDR2 is FQGNSA in the germline V gene. V dropped 0 bases and J dropped 3 bases, with 10 bases sitting between them. The variable domain in full, completed from reference TRBV7-2 and TRBJ2-3, reads GAGVSQSPSNKVTEKGKDVELRCDPISGHTALYWYRQSLGQGLEFLIYFQGNSAPDKSGLPSDRFSAERTGGSVSTLTIQRTQQEDSAVYLCASSLASGRTDTQYFGPGTRLTVL.

The chain joins TRBV6-5 to TRBJ1-1; a possible D gene is TRBD1 (5 bases). V lost 8 bases and J 3 bases, leaving 13 bases between the germline ends. Germline V gives CDR1 MNHEY, CDR2 SVGAGI. This CDR3 has 13 residues. The DNA of the CDR3 is TGTGCCAGCTTGGGGGGGAGGCACACTGAAGCTTTCTTT. Translation: CASLGGRHTEAFF.

This clonotype was found a few times. This chain links TRBV20-1 with TRBJ2-5, with 9 bases aligning to TRBD2. Losses at the gene ends were 0 bases for V and 2 bases for J; bases not matched to a gene: 1. The CDR3 contains 14 residues. Germline V gene data show CDR1 as DFQATT and CDR2 as SNEGSKA (reference sequence). The CDR3: CSARETSGQETQYF. The CDR3 DNA is TGCAGTGCTAGAGAGACTAGCGGACAAGAGACCCAGTACTTC.

This clonotype was seen a few times. The chain couples TRBV6-2 or TRBV6-3 to TRBJ1-5, with 7 nucleotides matching TRBD1. The J segment lost 4 bases and the V segment lost 6 bases, leaving 12 bases of the junction unmatched. Germline CDR1 MNHEY, CDR2 SVGEGT. The CDR3 consists of 16 residues. Here the CDR3 reads CASRNKDRSGNQPQHF. The CDR3 DNA reads as TGTGCCAGCAGAAACAAGGACAGGAGTGGGAATCAGCCCCAGCATTTT.

The genes are TRBV5-1 and TRBJ2-2; the D is unclear. Trimming removed 3 bases at V and 7 bases at J, with 4 bases between. The CDR3 totals 11 residues. CDR1 and CDR2 from the germline V gene are SGHRS and YFSETQ. The CDR3 region is CASSWGGELFF. The CDR3 nucleotides are TGCGCCAGCAGCTGGGGCGGGGAGCTGTTTTTT. Supplemented by reference TRBV5-1 and TRBJ2-2, the full variable domain reads KAGVTQTPRYLIKTRGQQVTLSCSPISGHRSVSWYQQTPGQGLQFLFEYFSETQRNKGNFPGRFSGRQFSNSRSEMNVSTLELGDSALYLCASSWGGELFFGEGSRLTVL.

V gene TRBV7-2 combines with J gene TRBJ2-1; TRBD1 matches 12 bases. The CDR3 totals 15 residues. Germline lookup yields CDR1 SGHTA and CDR2 FQGNSA. V lost 5 bases and J lost 8; bases outside the gene matches: 7. The CDR3 sequence is CASSPGTGGMYEQFF. The CDR3 nucleotides read TGTGCCAGCAGCCCCGGGACAGGGGGCATGTATGAGCAGTTCTTC.

This sequence joins TRBV7-2 and TRBJ1-2; TRBD1 agrees at 8 bases. V lost 4 bases to trimming and J lost 3 bases; unmatched junction nucleotides: 7. The CDR3 is 15 residues long. The germline gives CDR1 SGHTA, CDR2 FQGNSA. CDR3 DNA: TGTGCCAGCAGCTCCCGGACAGGGTGGCACTATGGCTACACCTTC. As protein: CASSSRTGWHYGYTF.

This clonotype has only a few counts. This chain joins TRBV28 and TRBJ1-1; D might be TRBD1 (5 bases). This CDR3 is 14 amino acids long. The germline V gene encodes CDR1 MDHEN and CDR2 SYDVKM. V was pared by 4 bases and J by 8 bases, with 17 bases between. The DNA for the CDR3 is TGTGCCAGCAGTTCCCCGGGGGGAGGAAAAGAAGCTTTCTTT. The encoded protein is CASSSPGGGKEAFF.

This clonotype was found many times. The CDR3 sequence is CASSYLAHNTGELFF. CDR3 coding DNA: TGTGCCAGCAGTTACCTGGCTCACAACACCGGGGAGCTGTTTTTT. The V call is TRBV6-2 or TRBV6-3, the J call TRBJ2-2, with D unclear. The germline V and J ends were trimmed by 2 bases and 2 bases, with 9 bases remaining between them. Germline V CDR1 and CDR2: MNHEY, SVGEGT. The CDR3 has 15 residues.

Many counts were recorded for this clonotype. The rearrangement links TRBV6-2 or TRBV6-3 to TRBJ2-7, with 7 bases that match TRBD1. Germline CDR1 reads MNHEY; CDR2 reads SVGEGT. The trim removed 7 bases at V and 2 bases at J, leaving 8 bases unmatched. CDR3 length: 14 residues. Here the CDR3 DNA reads TGTGCCAGCATTAAGGACAGGCCTCCCTACGAGCAGTACTTC. Translating gives CASIKDRPPYEQYF.

Many counts were recorded for this clonotype. V usage is TRBV28 and J usage is TRBJ1-5; TRBD1 is a possible D gene (6 bases). Looked up from germline, CDR1 is MDHEN and CDR2 is SYDVKM. The V end lost 2 bases, the J end lost 4 bases, and 9 bases lay between the germline ends. The CDR3 contains 14 residues. The CDR3: CASSLVRGNQPQHF. The CDR3 bases are TGTGCCAGCAGTTTAGTAAGGGGGAATCAGCCCCAGCATTTT.

This clonotype has just a few counts. The chain links TRBV9 to TRBJ1-1; D gene unclear. Germline CDR1 SGDLS, CDR2 YYNGEE. The length of the CDR3 is 14 residues. V lost 0 bases and J lost 0, with 6 bases in between. CDR3 coding DNA: TGTGCCAGCAGCGTAGATCCAGTGAACACTGAAGCTTTCTTT. Translating gives CASSVDPVNTEAFF.

The rearrangement joins TRBV19 to TRBJ2-1, with 8 bases lining up with TRBD1. The V and J ends lost 6 bases and 8 bases, in that order; junction bases with no gene match: 6. Germline CDR1 reads LNHDA; CDR2 reads SQIVND (reference sequence). The CDR3 contains 13 residues. Written as DNA, the CDR3 is TGTGCCAGTAGCAGGGGGCTTGGTGATGAGCAGTTCTTC. Protein sequence: CASSRGLGDEQFF.

In DNA, the CDR3 is TGTGCCAGCAGTTCGGGCGGGGCACCCTCTAGCACAGATACGCAGTATTTT. Encoded protein: CASSSGGAPSSTDTQYF. This chain connects TRBV28 to TRBJ2-3; D might be TRBD2 (6 bases). Looked up from germline, CDR1 is MDHEN and CDR2 is SYDVKM. V lost 4 bases and J lost 0, with 17 bases in between. The CDR3 is 17 residues long. Complete variable domain (other parts from reference TRBV28 and TRBJ2-3): DVKVTQSSRYLVKRTGEKVFLECVQDMDHENMFWYRQDPGLGLRLIYFSYDVKMKEKGDIPEGYSVSREKKERFSLILESASTNQTSMYLCASSSGGAPSSTDTQYFGPGTRLTVL.

This clonotype was seen a handful of times. V usage is TRBV13 and J usage is TRBJ2-3; D may be TRBD1 or TRBD2 (5 bases each). Per the germline V gene, CDR1 is PRHDT and CDR2 is FYEKMQ (reference sequence). The CDR3 runs 17 residues. With 2 bases removed from V and 2 bases from J, the gap between germline ends came to 17 bases. The CDR3 sequence is CASSLRLGDRTTDTQYF. The CDR3 bases are TGTGCCAGCAGCTTAAGGTTGGGGGATCGTACCACAGATACGCAGTATTTT.

This clonotype was seen only a few times. The chain couples TRBV18 to TRBJ1-5, with D maybe TRBD1 (6 bases). Germline V gene data show CDR1 as KGHSH and CDR2 as LQKENI. There are 14 residues in the CDR3. The V end was cut by 5 bases, the J end by 4 bases, with 12 bases between. CDR3 DNA sequence: TGTGCCAGCTCAGCTCGACAGGCGAATCAGCCCCAGCATTTT. Translating it yields CASSARQANQPQHF.

J is TRBJ1-1 and V is TRBV18; D perhaps matches TRBD1 (5 bases). The germline V gene has CDR1 KGHSH and CDR2 LQKENI. Trimming shortened V by 1 base and J by 6 bases, and 12 bases separated the two germline ends. This CDR3 spans 14 amino acids. The CDR3 DNA sequence: TGTGCCAGCTCACCACGGGGGTTGTGGGCTGAAGCTTTCTTT. Translation: CASSPRGLWAEAFF.

A word on this clonotype: This may come from a read error, since a much larger clone is one base off. The chain has TRBV3-1 and TRBJ1-5, with D perhaps TRBD1 (6 bases). V was shortened by 3 bases and J by 8 bases, with 11 bases between the two germline ends. CDR3 length equals 13 residues. Germline-derived CDR1 and CDR2 are LGHDT and YNNKEL (reference sequence). For the CDR3, the DNA is TGTGCCAGCAGCCAGGGCAGGGGTAAGCCCCAGCATTTT. It specifies CASSQGRGKPQHF.

The chain couples TRBV9 to TRBJ2-1, with D perhaps matching TRBD2 (6 bases). Deletions cut 2 bases from V and 6 bases from J, with 9 bases between. The CDR3 spans 13 residues. CDR1 is SGDLS, CDR2 YYNGEE, per germline. The CDR3 loop is CASSVPGVNEQFF. CDR3 DNA sequence: TGTGCCAGCAGCGTTCCGGGAGTCAATGAGCAGTTCTTC.

The chain carries TRBV5-1 and TRBJ2-1; TRBD2 aligns across 8 bases. The germline CDR1 and CDR2 sequences are SGHRS and YFSETQ. Trimming cost V 4 bases and J 0 bases; bases outside gene matches: 9. The length of the CDR3 is 17 residues. The CDR3 coding sequence is TGCGCCAGCAGCATATCCCTCAGCGGGAGCTCCTACAATGAGCAGTTCTTC. Translated, it gives CASSISLSGSSYNEQFF.